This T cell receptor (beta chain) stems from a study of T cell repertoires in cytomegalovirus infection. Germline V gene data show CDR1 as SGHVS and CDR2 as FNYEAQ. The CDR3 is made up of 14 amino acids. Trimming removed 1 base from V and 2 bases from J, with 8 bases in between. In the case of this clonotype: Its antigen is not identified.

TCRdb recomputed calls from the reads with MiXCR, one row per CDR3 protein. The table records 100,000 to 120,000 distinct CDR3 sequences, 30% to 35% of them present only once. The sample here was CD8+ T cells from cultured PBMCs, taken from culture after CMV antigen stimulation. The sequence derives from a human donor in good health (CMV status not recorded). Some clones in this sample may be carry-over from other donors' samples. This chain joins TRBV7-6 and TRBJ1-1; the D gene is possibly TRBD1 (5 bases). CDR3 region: CASSLGDSNTEAFF. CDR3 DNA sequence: TGTGCCAGCAGCTTAGGAGACAGCAACACTGAAGCTTTCTTT.